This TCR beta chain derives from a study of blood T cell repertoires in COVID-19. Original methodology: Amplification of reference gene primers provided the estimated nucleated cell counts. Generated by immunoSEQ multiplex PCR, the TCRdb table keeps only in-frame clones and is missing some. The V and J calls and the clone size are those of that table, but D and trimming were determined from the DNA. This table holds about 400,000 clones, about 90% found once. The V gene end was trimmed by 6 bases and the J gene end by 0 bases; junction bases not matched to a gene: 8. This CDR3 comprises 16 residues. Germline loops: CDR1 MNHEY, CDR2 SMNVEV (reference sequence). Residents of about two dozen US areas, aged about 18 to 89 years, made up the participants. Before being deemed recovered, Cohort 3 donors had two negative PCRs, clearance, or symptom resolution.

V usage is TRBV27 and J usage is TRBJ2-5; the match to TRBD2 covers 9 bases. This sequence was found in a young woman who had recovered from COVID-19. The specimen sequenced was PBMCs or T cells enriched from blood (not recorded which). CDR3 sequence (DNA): TGTGCCAGCAGGCAACTAACTAGCGGGTACCAAGAGACCCAGTACTTC. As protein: CASRQLTSGYQETQYF.